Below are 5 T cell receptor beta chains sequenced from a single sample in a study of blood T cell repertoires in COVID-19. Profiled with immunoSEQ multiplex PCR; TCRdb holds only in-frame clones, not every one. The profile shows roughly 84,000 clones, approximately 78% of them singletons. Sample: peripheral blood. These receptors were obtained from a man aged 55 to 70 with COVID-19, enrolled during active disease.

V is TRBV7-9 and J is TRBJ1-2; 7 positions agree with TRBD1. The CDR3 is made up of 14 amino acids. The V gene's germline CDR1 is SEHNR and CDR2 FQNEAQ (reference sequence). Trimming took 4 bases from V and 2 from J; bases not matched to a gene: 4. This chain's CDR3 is CASSSEGANYGYTF. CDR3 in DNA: TGTGCCAGCAGCTCCGAGGGGGCCAACTATGGCTACACCTTC.

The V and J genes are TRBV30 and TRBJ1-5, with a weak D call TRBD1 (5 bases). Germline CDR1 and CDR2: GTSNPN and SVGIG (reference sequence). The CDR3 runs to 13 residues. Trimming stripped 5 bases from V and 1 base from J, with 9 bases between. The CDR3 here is CAWGGGSNQPQHF. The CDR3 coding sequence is TGTGCCTGGGGTGGGGGGAGCAATCAGCCCCAGCATTTT.

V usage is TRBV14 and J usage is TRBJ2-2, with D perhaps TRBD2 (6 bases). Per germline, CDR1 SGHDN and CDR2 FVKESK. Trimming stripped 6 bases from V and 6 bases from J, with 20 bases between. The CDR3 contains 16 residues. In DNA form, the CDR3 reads TGTGCCAGCAGGGCTTCTCTTCTCGGGGGAGCCGGGGAGCTGTTTTTT. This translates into CASRASLLGGAGELFF.

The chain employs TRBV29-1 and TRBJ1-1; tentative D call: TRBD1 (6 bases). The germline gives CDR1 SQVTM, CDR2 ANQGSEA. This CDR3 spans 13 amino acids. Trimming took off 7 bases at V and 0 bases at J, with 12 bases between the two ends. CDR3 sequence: CSAMDSLNTEAFF. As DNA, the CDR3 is TGCAGCGCCATGGACAGTTTGAACACTGAAGCTTTCTTT. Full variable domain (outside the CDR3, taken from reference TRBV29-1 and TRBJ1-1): SAVISQKPSRDICQRGTSLTIQCQVDSQVTMMFWYRQQPGQSLTLIATANQGSEATYESGFVIDKFPISRPNLTFSTLTVSNMSPEDSSIYLCSAMDSLNTEAFFGQGTRLTVV.

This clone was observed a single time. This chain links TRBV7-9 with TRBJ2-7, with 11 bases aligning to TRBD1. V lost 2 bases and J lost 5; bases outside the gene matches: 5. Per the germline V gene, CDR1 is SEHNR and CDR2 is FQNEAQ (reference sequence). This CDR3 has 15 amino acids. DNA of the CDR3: TGTGCCAGCAGCTTAAGGGGACAGGGGGGCCACGAGCAGTACTTC. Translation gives CASSLRGQGGHEQYF.